This T cell receptor (beta chain) was found in a study of blood T cell repertoires in COVID-19. Whole-study context: Researchers got acute and convalescent COVID-19 samples from the United States, Italy and Spain. PBMCs, B-cell-depleted T cells, or T cells were the source of the cDNA or gDNA that made up the material.

In the original processing: From reference gene primer amplification, estimates of nucleated cell counts were derived. Method: immunoSEQ multiplex PCR; TCRdb's copy keeps in-frame clones and lacks some. Clone size and the V and J calls come from that table; the DNA yielded D and trimming. The sample consists of 70,000 or so clones, under 85% of them appearing once. CDR1 and CDR2 (germline): SGHRS, YFSETQ. V was trimmed by 1 base and J by 8 bases, leaving 10 bases between them. This CDR3 contains 14 residues. Enrollment of patients from Seattle took place during active infection, with longitudinal follow-up.

The genes are TRBV5-1 and TRBJ1-6, with D possibly TRBD1 on 6 matching bases. This sequence was found in a man aged 55 to 70 with COVID-19, enrolled during active disease. Specimen: peripheral blood. This chain's CDR3 is CASSLLGADSPLHF. CDR3 DNA sequence: TGCGCCAGCAGCTTGTTGGGGGCCGATTCACCCCTCCACTTT.